The following is a T cell receptor beta chain sequence with its context. Compared with germline, one end of the junction differs, possibly owing to a read error. This sample was taken from a study of T cells in Graves' hyperthyroidism and ophthalmopathy. The CDR3 regions of TCR beta were amplified from RNA transcripts. Researchers ran a first-round RT-PCR on the TCR CDR3 using the HTBI primer set. MiXCR, applied by TCRdb to the multiplex PCR reads, yields one record per CDR3 protein. In the table there are around 190,000 distinct CDR3 sequences, about a sixth of which are singletons. The CDR3 loop spans 14 amino acids. Germline CDR1 is SGHRS and CDR2 is YFSETQ.

The sequence was collected from a woman aged 45-65 years with Graves' hyperthyroidism. The sequenced sample was blood. J is TRBJ2-7 and V is TRBV5-1, with 8 bases identical to TRBD1. Written as DNA, the CDR3 is TGTGCCAGCAGCTCCAGGGGGCGCCCCTACGAGCAGTACTTC. This gives the protein CASSSRGRPYEQYF.